The clone carrying this T cell receptor beta chain has only a few counts. Its antigen remains unknown. A second PCR of 7 to 11 cycles used a sample-barcoded 5' primer and a J-beta primer mix. One entry per CDR3 protein, called by TCRdb with MiXCR from the 5' RACE reads. The sample yields more than 900,000 distinct CDR3 sequences, around 25% seen once. The sample belongs to a study of blood T cells in healthy people across ages. Points from the study as a whole: More naive CD4+ cells and higher diversity were found in long-lived than in aged donors.

These data are also associated with another study on T cells of mothers and their children.

Sequenced material: blood. The TCR comes from a girl aged 2 to 9 in good health.

The CDR3 loop reads CASSLNTEGNQPQHF. Here the CDR3 DNA reads TGTGCCAGCAGCCTAAACACCGAGGGAAATCAGCCCCAGCATTTT. The chain links TRBV12-3 or TRBV12-4 to TRBJ1-5; D is unresolved. V was clipped by 6 bases and J by 4 bases, with 16 bases between them. This CDR3 region has 15 residues.